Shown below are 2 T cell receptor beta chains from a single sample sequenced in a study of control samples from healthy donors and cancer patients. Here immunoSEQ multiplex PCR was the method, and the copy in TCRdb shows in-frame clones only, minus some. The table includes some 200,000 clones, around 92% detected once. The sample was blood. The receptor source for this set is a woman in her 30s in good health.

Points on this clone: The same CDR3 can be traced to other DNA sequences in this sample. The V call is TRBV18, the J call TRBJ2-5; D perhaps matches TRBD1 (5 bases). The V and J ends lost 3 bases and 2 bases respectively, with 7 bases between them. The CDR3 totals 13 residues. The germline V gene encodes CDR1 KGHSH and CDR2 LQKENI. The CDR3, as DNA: TGTGCCAGCTCACCCCGACAGCAAGAGACCCAGTACTTC. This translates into CASSPRQQETQYF.

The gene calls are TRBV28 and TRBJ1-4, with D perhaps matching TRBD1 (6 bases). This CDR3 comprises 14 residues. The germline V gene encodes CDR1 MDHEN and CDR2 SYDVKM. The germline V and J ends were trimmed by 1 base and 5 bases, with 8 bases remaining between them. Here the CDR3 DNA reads TGTGCCAGCAGTTTATCGACAGGCAATGAAAAACTGTTTTTT. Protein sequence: CASSLSTGNEKLFF.